This T cell receptor (beta chain) derives from a study of blood T cell repertoires in COVID-19. Original data processing: Estimation of nucleated cell counts was performed using reference gene primer amplification. TCRdb's copy holds only in-frame clones and misses some; the assay was immunoSEQ multiplex PCR. The DNA gave D and trimming, while V, J and clone size come from that table. The table shows 25,000 to 30,000 clones, with 90% to 95% occurring only once. This clone has only one observation. Sequenced input: peripheral blood. The receptor's source is a woman in her seventies with COVID-19, enrolled during active disease.

DNA for the CDR3: TGTGCCAGCAGTTACTCGGACAGGGGAATAAATCAGCCCCAGCATTTT. The encoded protein is CASSYSDRGINQPQHF. This chain joins TRBV6-2 or TRBV6-3 and TRBJ1-5, with TRBD1 matching over 9 bases. The CDR3 consists of 16 residues. The germline V gene encodes CDR1 MNHEY and CDR2 SVGEGT. V shed 0 bases and J 4 bases; nucleotides not matched to a gene: 4.